The 25 T cell receptor beta chains given below trace back to one sample, sequenced in a study of T cells in narcolepsy. The assay was immunoSEQ multiplex PCR, and TCRdb's table has in-frame clones only and misses some. In the table there are over 25,000 clones, approximately 79% of which are singletons. Sequenced sample: memory (CD45RA-) CD4+ T cells from blood. Receptor source: a human donor in good health.

The V call is TRBV30, the J call TRBJ2-5, with a weak D call TRBD2 (5 bases). The germline V gene has CDR1 GTSNPN and CDR2 SVGIG (reference sequence). The length of the CDR3 is 14 residues. V shed 4 bases and J shed 2 bases, with 14 bases lying between them. In nucleotides, the CDR3 is TGTGCCTGGAACCAGTGGAGGCAGCAAGAGACCCAGTACTTC. Translation gives CAWNQWRQQETQYF.

The chain couples TRBV9 to TRBJ2-7; D is possibly TRBD1 or TRBD2 (5 bases each). The CDR3 is 16 amino acids. The germline gives CDR1 SGDLS, CDR2 YYNGEE. Deletions cut 4 bases from V and 5 bases from J, with 22 bases between. The CDR3: CASSIDSGTVKDEQYF. CDR3 DNA sequence: TGTGCCAGCAGCATAGACTCGGGGACGGTCAAGGACGAGCAGTACTTC.

This sequence joins TRBV7-9 and TRBJ1-5; TRBD1 agrees at 8 bases. CDR1 SEHNR and CDR2 FQNEAQ come from the germline V gene (reference sequence). The J segment lost 5 bases and the V segment lost 5 bases, leaving 5 bases of the junction unmatched. The CDR3 has 14 amino acids. The CDR3: CASSRQGSDQPQHF. CDR3 DNA: TGTGCCAGCAGCCGACAGGGGTCGGATCAGCCCCAGCATTTT.

CDR3 DNA: TGTGCCAGCAGCCTTACACCATGGGGTCAGGACGAGCAGTACTTC. The encoded protein is CASSLTPWGQDEQYF. The rearrangement uses TRBV2 and TRBJ2-7; the D is unclear. Germline V gene data show CDR1 as SNHLY and CDR2 as FYNNEI. CDR3 length: 15 amino acids. Trimming shortened V by 6 bases and J by 5 bases, and 20 bases separated the two germline ends.

The chain employs TRBV7-6 and TRBJ2-1, with D possibly matching TRBD2 (5 bases). This CDR3 comprises 15 residues. The V and J ends lost 2 bases and 14 bases respectively, with 22 bases between them. Germline CDR1 SGHVS, CDR2 FNYEAQ. CDR3 region: CASSLTNLPHSEEFF. The DNA for the CDR3 is TGTGCCAGCAGCTTAACGAACCTACCCCATAGCGAGGAGTTCTTC.

The V call is TRBV7-8, the J call TRBJ1-2; D is ambiguous. Trimming left V 5 bases short and J 3 bases short, with 13 bases between. Germline V gives CDR1 SGHVS, CDR2 FQNEAQ. The CDR3 is 14 amino acids. In DNA, the CDR3 is TGTGCCAGCAGCCCCGGACCGGGCTACTATGGCTACACCTTC. As protein: CASSPGPGYYGYTF.

The V call is TRBV2, the J call TRBJ2-5; D call uncertain. V shed 3 bases and J shed 4 bases, with 3 bases lying between them. Germline CDR1 SNHLY, CDR2 FYNNEI. CDR3 length: 11 amino acids. For the CDR3, the DNA is TGTGCCAGCAGTGAGAGAGAGACCCAGTACTTC. Protein: CASSERETQYF.

This clone was detected only once. V and J are TRBV9 and TRBJ2-7, with D unclear. CDR3 length: 15 amino acids. The germline V and J ends were trimmed by 4 bases and 6 bases, with 20 bases remaining between them. Germline-derived CDR1 and CDR2 are SGDLS and YYNGEE. The CDR3 nucleotides are TGTGCCAGCAGCCCCAACCGGGCCCCGTTGGGCGAGCAGTACTTC. It is translated as CASSPNRAPLGEQYF. Combining the CDR3 with reference TRBV9 and TRBJ2-7 gives the whole variable domain DSGVTQTPKHLITATGQRVTLRCSPRSGDLSVYWYQQSLDQGLQFLIQYYNGEERAKGNILERFSAQQFPDLHSELNLSSLELGDSALYFCASSPNRAPLGEQYFGPGTRLTVT.

The V call is TRBV7-6, the J call TRBJ2-3; 7 bases align to TRBD1. This CDR3 region has 16 residues. The V segment lost 3 bases and the J segment 0 bases; nucleotides outside the gene matches: 6. Germline lookup yields CDR1 SGHVS and CDR2 FNYEAQ. The CDR3 DNA is TGTGCCAGCAGCTTGAAAGGGGGCGTAAGCACAGATACGCAGTATTTT. This gives the protein CASSLKGGVSTDTQYF.

The chain employs TRBV7-9 and TRBJ1-1; possibly TRBD1 for D (6 bases). The germline CDR1 and CDR2 sequences are SEHNR and FQNEAQ (reference sequence). V shed 2 bases and J shed 6 bases, with 16 bases lying between them. The CDR3 totals 15 residues. CDR3: CASSLSAGQYAEAFF. CDR3 sequence (DNA): TGTGCCAGCAGCTTATCCGCGGGACAATACGCTGAAGCTTTCTTT.

This chain links TRBV6-5 with TRBJ2-6; no clear D. The CDR3 loop spans 15 amino acids. Germline lookup yields CDR1 MNHEY and CDR2 SVGAGI. The ends were cut back, 10 bases at V and 1 base at J, with 14 bases in the middle. The CDR3 DNA reads TGTGCCACCCTGAGTTGGGGATCTGGGGCCAACGTCCTGACTTTC. It yields the protein CATLSWGSGANVLTF.

This clone has a single count. V is TRBV6-1 and J is TRBJ2-6; the D is unclear. Trimming cost V 7 bases and J 1 base, with 5 bases left between them. The CDR3 runs to 13 residues. Germline assignment: CDR1 MNHNS and CDR2 SASEGT. CDR3 region: CASMVSGANVLTF. Written as DNA, the CDR3 is TGTGCCAGCATGGTTTCTGGGGCCAACGTCCTGACTTTC.

The chain is built from TRBV9 and TRBJ2-1; 7 bases are a match to TRBD2. V lost 0 bases, J lost 9 bases, and 9 bases stayed unmatched. Germline V lookup: CDR1 SGDLS, CDR2 YYNGEE. This CDR3 comprises 15 residues. CDR3 protein: CASSVGPAGIGEQFF. The CDR3 coding sequence is TGTGCCAGCAGCGTAGGTCCAGCGGGAATCGGTGAGCAGTTCTTC. The variable domain in full, completed from reference TRBV9 and TRBJ2-1, reads DSGVTQTPKHLITATGQRVTLRCSPRSGDLSVYWYQQSLDQGLQFLIQYYNGEERAKGNILERFSAQQFPDLHSELNLSSLELGDSALYFCASSVGPAGIGEQFFGPGTRLTVL.

J is TRBJ2-5 and V is TRBV19; D is unresolved. This CDR3 contains 13 residues. V gave up 1 base and J gave up 7 bases, with 10 bases separating them. Germline CDR1 reads LNHDA; CDR2 reads SQIVND (reference sequence). CDR3: CASSIGRLGTQYF. The CDR3 DNA reads as TGTGCCAGTAGTATAGGACGCCTTGGGACCCAGTACTTC.

The V gene is TRBV6-5, the J gene TRBJ1-1; D is uncertain. V was pared by 8 bases and J by 0 bases, with 7 bases between. This CDR3 spans 12 amino acids. The V gene's germline CDR1 is MNHEY and CDR2 SVGAGI. CDR3 sequence (DNA): TGTGCCAGCGCCTTAGTGAACACTGAAGCTTTCTTT. Protein product: CASALVNTEAFF.

This clone was seen once. The chain joins TRBV29-1 to TRBJ2-7; possible D gene TRBD1, 6 bases. There are 12 residues in the CDR3. Trimming removed 0 bases at V and 6 bases at J, with 9 bases between. Germline V CDR1 and CDR2: SQVTM, ANQGSEA. The CDR3 DNA reads as TGCAGCGTTGAAGAGGGGGCGGGCGAGCAGTACTTC. This sequence encodes CSVEEGAGEQYF.

This clone was detected only a few times. V is TRBV4-2 and J is TRBJ2-1; D unresolved. V was cut by 1 base and J by 7 bases, with 8 bases left in between. Germline values: CDR1 LGHNA, CDR2 YNFKEQ. The CDR3 is 13 amino acids. The CDR3 nucleotides are TGTGCCAGCAGCCAAGTCCTGGAAAATGAGCAGTTCTTC. It yields the protein CASSQVLENEQFF.

A word on this clone: At one end the junction does not follow the germline gene, possibly because of a read error. The same CDR3 can be traced to other DNA sequences in this sample. The rearrangement joins TRBV5-1 to TRBJ2-1, with D hard to call. Germline CDR1 and CDR2: SGHRS and YFSETQ. The CDR3 runs to 11 residues. The CDR3 reads CASGRGNEQFF. CDR3 in DNA: TGCGCCAGCGGACGTGGGAATGAACAGTTCTTC.

The V gene is TRBV5-1, the J gene TRBJ1-5; TRBD1 agrees at 10 bases. This CDR3 spans 18 amino acids. Germline values: CDR1 SGHRS, CDR2 YFSETQ. Germline trimming cut 0 bases from V and 7 bases from J; bases unmatched to any gene: 13. CDR3 sequence: CASSLARGTGVRGQPQHF. The CDR3 DNA reads as TGCGCCAGCAGCTTGGCCCGGGGGACAGGGGTGAGAGGGCAGCCCCAGCATTTT.

The V and J genes are TRBV20-1 and TRBJ2-1, with TRBD1 matching 8 bases. CDR1 is DFQATT, CDR2 SNEGSKA, per germline (reference sequence). The CDR3 length is 11 residues. After removal of 4 bases from V and 9 bases from J, the junction contained 2 bases not matched to a gene. The CDR3: CSATQGVEQFF. The CDR3 DNA reads TGCAGTGCTACACAGGGGGTTGAGCAGTTCTTC.

V and J are TRBV6-5 and TRBJ2-7, with D unclear. Trimming shortened V by 2 bases and J by 6 bases, and 14 bases separated the two germline ends. This CDR3 spans 14 amino acids. Germline assignment: CDR1 MNHEY and CDR2 SVGAGI. Here the CDR3 reads CASSYGSRLGEQYF. The CDR3, as DNA: TGTGCCAGCAGTTACGGGTCCAGGTTGGGCGAGCAGTACTTC.

This clone was picked up one time. The chain has TRBV4-1 and TRBJ1-6; D remains unclear. Germline V gene sequence: CDR1 MGHRA, CDR2 YSYEKL. Trimming took 4 bases from V and 16 from J, leaving 17 bases between them. The CDR3 consists of 13 residues. The CDR3 DNA sequence: TGCGCCAGCAGCCCCTCCTCAAGGAGCGAGCTCCACTTT. Its translation: CASSPSSRSELHF.

This clone was counted a few times. CDR3 sequence: CASSYGWGVRDGYTF. The CDR3 DNA follows: TGTGCCAGCAGTTACGGGTGGGGGGTAAGGGATGGCTACACCTTC. The V and J genes are TRBV6-8 and TRBJ1-2, with D perhaps TRBD1 (5 bases). The CDR3 contains 15 residues. Trimming left V 2 bases short and J 6 bases short, with 16 bases between. CDR1 and CDR2 (germline): MNHGY, SAAAGT.

The CDR3 coding sequence is TGTGCCAGCAGCTCCGGATGGGGCGAGCAGTACTTC. Its protein product is CASSSGWGEQYF. The rearrangement joins TRBV5-6 to TRBJ2-7; D uncertain. CDR3 length equals 12 residues. CDR1 and CDR2 (germline): SGHDT, YYEEEE. Trimming stripped 3 bases from V and 6 bases from J, with 10 bases between.

The rearrangement links TRBV18 to TRBJ1-1; perhaps TRBD1 as D (5 bases). This CDR3 is 13 amino acids long. The germline V gene has CDR1 KGHSH and CDR2 LQKENI. The V gene lost 6 bases and the J gene lost 5 bases, with 13 bases spanning the gap. The CDR3 is CASSAGAETEAFF. CDR3 DNA: TGTGCCAGCTCGGCTGGGGCCGAGACTGAAGCTTTCTTT. The full variable domain, completed using reference TRBV18 and TRBJ1-1, is NAGVMQNPRHLVRRRGQEARLRCSPMKGHSHVYWYRQLPEEGLKFMVYLQKENIIDESGMPKERFSAEFPKEGPSILRIQQVVRGDSAAYFCASSAGAETEAFFGQGTRLTVV.